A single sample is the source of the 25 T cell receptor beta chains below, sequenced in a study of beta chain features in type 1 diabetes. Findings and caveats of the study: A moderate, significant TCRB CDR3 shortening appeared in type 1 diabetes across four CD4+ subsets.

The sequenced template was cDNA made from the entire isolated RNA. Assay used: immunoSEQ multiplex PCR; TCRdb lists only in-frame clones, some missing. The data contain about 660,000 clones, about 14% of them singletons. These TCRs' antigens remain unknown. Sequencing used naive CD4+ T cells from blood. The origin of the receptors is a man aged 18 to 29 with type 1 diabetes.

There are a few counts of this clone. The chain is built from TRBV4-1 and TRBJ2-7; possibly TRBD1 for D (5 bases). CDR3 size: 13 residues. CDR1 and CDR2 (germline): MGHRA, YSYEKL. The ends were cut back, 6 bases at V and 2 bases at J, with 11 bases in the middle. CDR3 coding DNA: TGCGCCAGCAGTCTCAGGGAAACCTACGAGCAGTACTTC. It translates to CASSLRETYEQYF.

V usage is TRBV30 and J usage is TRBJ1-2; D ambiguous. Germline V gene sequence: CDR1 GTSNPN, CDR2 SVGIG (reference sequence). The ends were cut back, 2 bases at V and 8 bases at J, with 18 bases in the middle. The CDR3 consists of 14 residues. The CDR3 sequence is CAWSLRDRLDGYTF. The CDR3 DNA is TGTGCCTGGAGTTTAAGGGATAGACTGGACGGCTACACCTTC.

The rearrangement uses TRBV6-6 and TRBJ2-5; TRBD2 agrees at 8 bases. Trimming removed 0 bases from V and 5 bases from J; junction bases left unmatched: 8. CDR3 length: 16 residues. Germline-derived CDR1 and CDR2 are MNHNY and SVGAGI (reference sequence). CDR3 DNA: TGTGCCAGCAGTTACTCGATGAGTAGCGGGGTGGAGACCCAGTACTTC. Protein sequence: CASSYSMSSGVETQYF.

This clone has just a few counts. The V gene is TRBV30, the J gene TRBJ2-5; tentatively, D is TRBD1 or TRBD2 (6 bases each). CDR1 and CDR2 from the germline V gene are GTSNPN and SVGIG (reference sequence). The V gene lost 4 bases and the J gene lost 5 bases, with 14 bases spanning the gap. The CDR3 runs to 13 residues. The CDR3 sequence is CAWTWGAGETQYF. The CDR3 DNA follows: TGTGCCTGGACGTGGGGGGCAGGGGAGACCCAGTACTTC.

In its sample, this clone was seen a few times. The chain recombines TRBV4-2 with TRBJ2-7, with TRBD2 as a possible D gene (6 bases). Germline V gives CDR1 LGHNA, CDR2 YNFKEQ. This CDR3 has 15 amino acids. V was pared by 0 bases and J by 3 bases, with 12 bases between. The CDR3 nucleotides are TGTGCCAGCAGCCAAGATCGCGGGGAGCTCTACGAGCAGTACTTC. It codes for CASSQDRGELYEQYF.

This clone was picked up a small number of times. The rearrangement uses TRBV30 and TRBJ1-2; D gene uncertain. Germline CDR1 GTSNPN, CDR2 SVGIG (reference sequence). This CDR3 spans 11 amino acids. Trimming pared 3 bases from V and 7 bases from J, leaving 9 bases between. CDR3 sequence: CAWSSHSGYTF. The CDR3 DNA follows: TGTGCCTGGAGCTCCCATAGTGGCTACACCTTC.

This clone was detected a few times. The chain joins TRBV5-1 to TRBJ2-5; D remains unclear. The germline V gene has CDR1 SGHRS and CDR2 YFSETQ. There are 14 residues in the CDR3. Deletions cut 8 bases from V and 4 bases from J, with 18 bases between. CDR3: CASSDRAARETQYF. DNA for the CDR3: TGCGCCAGTAGTGATCGGGCGGCCCGAGAGACCCAGTACTTC.

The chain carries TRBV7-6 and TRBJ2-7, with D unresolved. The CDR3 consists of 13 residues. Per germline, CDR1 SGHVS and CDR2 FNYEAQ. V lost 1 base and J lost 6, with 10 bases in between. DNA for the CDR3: TGTGCCAGCAGCTTAGTATCGGGCGGCGAGCAGTACTTC. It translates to CASSLVSGGEQYF.

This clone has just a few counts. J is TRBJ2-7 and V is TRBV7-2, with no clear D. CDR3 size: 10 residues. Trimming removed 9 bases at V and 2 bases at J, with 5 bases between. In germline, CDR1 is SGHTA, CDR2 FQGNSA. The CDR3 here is CARSPYEQYF. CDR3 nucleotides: TGTGCCAGGTCGCCCTACGAGCAGTACTTC.

The CDR3 protein is CASSSRGTADTQYF. The CDR3 DNA reads TGTGCCAGCAGTTCCCGGGGGACAGCTGATACGCAGTATTTT. The rearrangement links TRBV28 to TRBJ2-3; a possible D gene is TRBD1 (7 bases). CDR3 length: 14 amino acids. Trimming cost V 4 bases and J 6 bases, with 14 bases left between them. Germline assignment: CDR1 MDHEN and CDR2 SYDVKM.

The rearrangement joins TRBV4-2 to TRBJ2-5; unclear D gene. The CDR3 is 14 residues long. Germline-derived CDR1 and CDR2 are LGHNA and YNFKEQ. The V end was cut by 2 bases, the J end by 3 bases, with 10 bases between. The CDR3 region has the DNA TGTGCCAGCAGCCAAACCAATTCTGAAGAGACCCAGTACTTC. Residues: CASSQTNSEETQYF.

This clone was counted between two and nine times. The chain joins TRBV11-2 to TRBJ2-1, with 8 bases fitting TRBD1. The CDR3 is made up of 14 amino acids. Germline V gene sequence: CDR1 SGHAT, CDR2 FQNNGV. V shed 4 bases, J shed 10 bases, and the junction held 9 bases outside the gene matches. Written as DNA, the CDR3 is TGTGCCAGCAGCTCTAGCCCAGGGGGCTGGGAGCAGTTCTTC. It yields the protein CASSSSPGGWEQFF.

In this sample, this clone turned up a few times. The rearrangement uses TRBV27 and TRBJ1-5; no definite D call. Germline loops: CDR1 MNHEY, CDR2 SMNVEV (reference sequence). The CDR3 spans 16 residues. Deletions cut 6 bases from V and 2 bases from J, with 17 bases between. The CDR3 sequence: CASRITGNGGNQPQHF. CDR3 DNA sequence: TGTGCCAGCAGGATTACCGGGAACGGAGGCAATCAGCCCCAGCATTTT.

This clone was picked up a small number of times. The CDR3 is CASSVGPGGDTQYF. CDR3 DNA sequence: TGTGCCAGCAGCGTAGGGCCAGGGGGAGATACGCAGTATTTT. This sequence joins TRBV9 and TRBJ2-3; TRBD1 aligns across 7 bases. J gave up 5 bases and V 0 bases, and 3 bases lay outside the gene matches. CDR3 length: 14 amino acids. The germline CDR1 and CDR2 sequences are SGDLS and YYNGEE.

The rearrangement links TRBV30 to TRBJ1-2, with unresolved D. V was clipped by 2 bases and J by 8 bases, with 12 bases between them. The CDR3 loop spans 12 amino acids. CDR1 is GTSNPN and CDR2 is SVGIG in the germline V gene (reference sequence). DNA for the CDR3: TGTGCCTGGAGTATCAAGGAGGACGGCTACACCTTC. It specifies CAWSIKEDGYTF.

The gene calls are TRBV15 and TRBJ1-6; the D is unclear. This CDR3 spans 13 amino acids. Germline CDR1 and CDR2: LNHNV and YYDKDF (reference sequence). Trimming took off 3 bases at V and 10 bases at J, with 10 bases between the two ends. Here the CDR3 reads CATSSEQSSPLHF. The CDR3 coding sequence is TGTGCCACCAGCAGCGAACAGAGCTCACCCCTCCACTTT.

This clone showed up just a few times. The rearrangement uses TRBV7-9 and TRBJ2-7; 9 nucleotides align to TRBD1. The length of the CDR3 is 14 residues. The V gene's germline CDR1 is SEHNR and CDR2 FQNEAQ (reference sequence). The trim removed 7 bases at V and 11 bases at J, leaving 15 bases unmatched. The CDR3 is CASTPGQGHYEEYF. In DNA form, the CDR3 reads TGTGCCAGCACCCCGGGACAGGGACATTATGAGGAGTACTTC.

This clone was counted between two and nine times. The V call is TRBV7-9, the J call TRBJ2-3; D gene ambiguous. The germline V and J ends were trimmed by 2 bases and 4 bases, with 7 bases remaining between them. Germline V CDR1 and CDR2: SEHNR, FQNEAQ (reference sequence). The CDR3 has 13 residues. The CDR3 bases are TGTGCCAGCAGCTTACCCCCGGCAGATACGCAGTATTTT. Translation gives CASSLPPADTQYF. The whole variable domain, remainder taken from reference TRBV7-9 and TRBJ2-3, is DTGVSQNPRHKITKRGQNVTFRCDPISEHNRLYWYRQTLGQGPEFLTYFQNEAQLEKSRLLSDRFSAERPKGSFSTLEIQRTEQGDSAMYLCASSLPPADTQYFGPGTRLTVL.

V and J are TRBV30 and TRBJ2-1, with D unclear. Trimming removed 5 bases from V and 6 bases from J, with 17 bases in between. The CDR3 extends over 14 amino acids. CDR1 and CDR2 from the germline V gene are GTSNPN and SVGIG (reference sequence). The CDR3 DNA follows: TGTGCCTGGGGCACCCTCTGGGAAGGCAATGAGCAGTTCTTC. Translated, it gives CAWGTLWEGNEQFF.

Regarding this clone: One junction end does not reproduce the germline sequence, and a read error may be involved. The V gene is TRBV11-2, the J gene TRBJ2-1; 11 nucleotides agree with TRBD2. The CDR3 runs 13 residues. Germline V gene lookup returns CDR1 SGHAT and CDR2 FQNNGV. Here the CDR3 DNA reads TGTGCCAGCAGCTCCCTTTCTAGCGGGAGGTCCCTCTTC. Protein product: CASSSLSSGRSLF.

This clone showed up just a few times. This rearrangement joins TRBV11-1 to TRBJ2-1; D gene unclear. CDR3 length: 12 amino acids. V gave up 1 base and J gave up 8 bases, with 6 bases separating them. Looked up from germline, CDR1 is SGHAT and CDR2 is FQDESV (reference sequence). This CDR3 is CASSLDTDEQFF. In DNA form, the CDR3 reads TGTGCCAGCAGCTTAGACACGGATGAGCAGTTCTTC.

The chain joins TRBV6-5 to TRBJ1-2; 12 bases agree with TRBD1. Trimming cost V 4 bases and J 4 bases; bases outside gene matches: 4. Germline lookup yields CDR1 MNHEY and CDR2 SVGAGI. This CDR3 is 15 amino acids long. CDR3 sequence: CASSLGQGARYGYTF. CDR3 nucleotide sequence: TGTGCCAGCAGTTTGGGACAGGGGGCACGCTATGGCTACACCTTC.

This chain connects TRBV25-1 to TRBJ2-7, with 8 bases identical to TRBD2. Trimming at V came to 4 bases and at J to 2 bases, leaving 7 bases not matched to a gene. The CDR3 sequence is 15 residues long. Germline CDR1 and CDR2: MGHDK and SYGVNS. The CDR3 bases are TGTGCCAGCAGTGGCCGACTAGCGCCCACCTACGAGCAGTACTTC. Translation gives CASSGRLAPTYEQYF.

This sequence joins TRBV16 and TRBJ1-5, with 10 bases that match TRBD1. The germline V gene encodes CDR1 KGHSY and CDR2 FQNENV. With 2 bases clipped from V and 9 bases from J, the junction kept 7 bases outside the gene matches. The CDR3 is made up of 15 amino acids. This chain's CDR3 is CASSQIGTGAGPQHF. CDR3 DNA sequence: TGTGCCAGCAGCCAAATCGGGACAGGGGCAGGGCCCCAGCATTTT.

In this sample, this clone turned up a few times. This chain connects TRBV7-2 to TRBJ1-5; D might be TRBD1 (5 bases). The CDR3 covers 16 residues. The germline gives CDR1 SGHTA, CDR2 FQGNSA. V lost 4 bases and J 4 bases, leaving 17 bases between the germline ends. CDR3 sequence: CASSSAGGYGNQPQHF. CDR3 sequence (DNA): TGTGCCAGCAGCTCCGCCGGGGGGTATGGAAATCAGCCCCAGCATTTT.